Listed below are T cell receptor beta chains from one sample, sequenced in a study of naive and memory T cell subsets. MiXCR, applied by TCRdb to the 5' RACE reads, yields one record per CDR3 protein. In the table there are approximately 30,000 distinct CDR3 sequences, 15% to 20% of which are singletons. These receptors came from a female donor in good health. The CDR3 runs from the conserved cysteine through the conserved F or W. A D gene is named only where the DNA matches it firmly. Size tells how often a clone was seen (once, few, many) or the class of an expanded clone, and some rows leave it out.

d_call | clone_size | j_call | v_call | cdr3_aa | cdr3_nt
TRBD2 | few | TRBJ2-1 | TRBV10-3 | CAISEDARGLAYNEQFF | TGTGCCATCAGTGAAGATGCGCGGGGACTAGCCTACAATGAGCAGTTCTTC
TRBD2 | few | TRBJ2-5 | TRBV12-3/TRBV12-4 | CASGMTSGGFQETQYF | TGTGCCAGCGGCATGACTAGCGGGGGATTCCAAGAGACCCAGTACTTC
- | once | TRBJ1-1 | TRBV27 | CASSFLGTEAFF | TGTGCCAGCAGTTTCCTTGGCACTGAAGCTTTCTTT
- | many | TRBJ2-7 | TRBV6-1 | CASSGSPGRGEQYF | TGTGCCAGCAGTGGCAGTCCGGGGCGCGGCGAGCAGTACTTC
- | - | TRBJ1-1 | TRBV9 | CASTHGARGHRSNTEAFF | TGTGCCAGCACCCACGGAGCACGGGGACACAGGTCGAACACTGAAGCTTTCTTT
TRBD1 | - | TRBJ2-5 | TRBV27 | CASSDRGPQETQYF | TGTGCCAGCAGCGACAGGGGTCCCCAAGAGACCCAGTACTTC
- | - | TRBJ1-4 | TRBV18 | CASSPPGDREKLFF | TGTGCCAGCTCACCACCCGGCGATCGAGAAAAACTGTTTTTT
- | many | TRBJ1-4 | TRBV11-2 | CASGRDWEKLFF | TGTGCCAGCGGGAGGGATTGGGAAAAACTGTTTTTT
- | many | TRBJ1-1 | TRBV29-1 | CSVESGFSEAFF | TGCAGCGTTGAGTCGGGGTTCTCTGAAGCTTTCTTT
- | few | TRBJ2-7 | TRBV7-2 | CASSMGVEANYEQYF | TGTGCCAGCAGCATGGGGGTTGAAGCTAACTACGAGCAGTACTTC
- | - | TRBJ1-1 | TRBV20-1 | CSALPGGRFMNTEAFF | TGCAGTGCTCTCCCCGGGGGCAGGTTCATGAACACTGAAGCTTTCTTT
- | many | TRBJ2-1 | TRBV20-1 | CSALQGHEQFF | TGCAGTGCGCTACAGGGCCATGAGCAGTTCTTC
TRBD1 | few | TRBJ1-2 | TRBV25-1 | CASSAGTGGNGYTF | TGTGCCAGCAGTGCCGGGACAGGGGGAAATGGCTACACCTTC
- | many | TRBJ1-1 | TRBV29-1 | CSTLEQNTEAFF | TGCAGCACCCTAGAACAGAACACTGAAGCTTTCTTT
TRBD1 | many | TRBJ1-6 | TRBV2 | CASSVGTGSSPLHF | TGTGCCAGCAGTGTAGGGACAGGATCTTCACCCCTCCACTTT
- | many | TRBJ1-1 | TRBV5-4 | CASSLAGGNTEAFF | TGTGCCAGCAGCTTGGCGGGGGGGAACACTGAAGCTTTCTTT
TRBD2 | - | TRBJ2-1 | TRBV5-1 | CASSLDGLAVEEQFF | TGCGCCAGCAGCTTGGACGGACTAGCTGTGGAAGAGCAGTTCTTC
- | - | TRBJ1-2 | TRBV6-6 | CASSLGLDYGDTF | TGTGCCAGCAGTCTGGGACTGGACTATGGCGACACCTTC
- | many | TRBJ2-7 | TRBV25-1 | CASSEEVSGYEQYF | TGTGCCAGCAGTGAAGAGGTTAGCGGATACGAGCAGTACTTC
TRBD2 | many | TRBJ2-1 | TRBV7-2 | CASSLVSVTSGGAYNEQFF | TGTGCCAGCAGCTTAGTTTCTGTGACTAGCGGGGGGGCCTACAATGAGCAGTTCTTC
- | - | TRBJ1-1 | TRBV7-9 | CASSLGGDGTEAFF | TGTGCCAGCAGCTTAGGGGGAGACGGCACTGAAGCTTTCTTT
- | many | TRBJ1-5 | TRBV6-5 | CASSYSTTGNQPQHF | TGTGCCAGCAGTTACTCGACAACGGGGAATCAGCCCCAGCATTTT
- | many | TRBJ1-2 | TRBV20-1 | CSAFRNNYGYTF | TGCAGTGCTTTCCGGAATAACTATGGCTACACCTTC
TRBD1 | - | TRBJ1-5 | TRBV20-1 | CSASATGGPNQPQHF | TGCAGTGCTAGCGCCACAGGGGGTCCTAATCAGCCCCAGCATTTT
- | few | TRBJ2-7 | TRBV11-2 | CASSSVEQYF | TGTGCCAGCAGCTCCGTAGAGCAGTACTTC
- | few | TRBJ2-3 | TRBV5-1 | CASSFLGGRTDTQYF | TGCGCCAGCAGCTTCTTAGGCGGCCGCACAGATACGCAGTATTTT
- | - | TRBJ2-5 | TRBV5-5 | CASSGSMGSQETQYF | TGTGCCAGCAGCGGTAGTATGGGGAGCCAAGAGACCCAGTACTTC
TRBD1 | many | TRBJ2-1 | TRBV20-1 | CSAPTGFGDEQFF | TGCAGTGCTCCGACAGGGTTCGGGGATGAGCAGTTCTTC
TRBD1 | many | TRBJ1-5 | TRBV6-2/TRBV6-3 | CASSRRQGSNNQPQHF | TGTGCCAGCAGCCGTAGACAGGGATCCAACAATCAGCCCCAGCATTTT
- | - | TRBJ2-7 | TRBV7-9 | CASSLGEGFYEQYF | TGTGCCAGCAGCTTGGGTGAGGGTTTTTACGAGCAGTACTTC
TRBD1 | few | TRBJ1-2 | TRBV20-1 | CSARDQTGSTVDGYTF | TGCAGTGCTAGAGATCAGACAGGGAGTACGGTGGATGGCTACACCTTC
- | many | TRBJ2-5 | TRBV7-9 | CASTQEGEQETQYF | TGTGCCAGCACCCAAGAGGGGGAACAAGAGACCCAGTACTTC
- | many | TRBJ2-5 | TRBV12-3/TRBV12-4 | CASSLGQTQYF | TGTGCCAGCAGTTTAGGGCAGACCCAGTACTTC
- | - | TRBJ2-7 | TRBV6-1 | CASSSPAGLEQYF | TGTGCCAGCAGTTCCCCCGCGGGCCTCGAGCAGTACTTC
TRBD2 | many | TRBJ2-3 | TRBV7-8 | CASSLDVSGGTDTQYF | TGTGCCAGCAGCTTAGATGTTAGCGGGGGGACAGATACGCAGTATTTT
- | many | TRBJ2-5 | TRBV29-1 | CSVGSRPEETQYF | TGCAGCGTTGGATCCCGGCCCGAAGAGACCCAGTACTTC
- | few | TRBJ1-2 | TRBV29-1 | CSVVDSPTYGYTF | TGCAGCGTGGTGGACAGCCCGACCTATGGCTACACCTTC
- | once | TRBJ1-2 | TRBV6-5 | CASSYRRVGMAYSYTF | TGTGCCAGCAGTTACCGTAGAGTTGGTATGGCCTATAGCTACACCTTC
TRBD2 | - | TRBJ2-1 | TRBV7-2 | CASSLARSGGLNEQFF | TGTGCCAGCAGCTTAGCACGCAGCGGGGGCTTAAATGAGCAGTTCTTC
- | medium-sized | TRBJ2-2 | TRBV4-1 | CASSQVRGNTGELFF | TGCGCCAGCAGCCAAGTTAGGGGGAACACCGGGGAGCTGTTTTTT
TRBD2 | many | TRBJ2-1 | TRBV12-3/TRBV12-4 | CASRGSGGRDSYNEQFF | TGTGCCAGCAGGGGAAGCGGGGGGCGGGACTCCTACAATGAGCAGTTCTTC
- | few | TRBJ1-5 | TRBV6-1 | CASSEGGLFQPQHF | TGTGCCAGCAGTGAAGGGGGGTTATTCCAGCCCCAGCATTTT
TRBD1 | - | TRBJ1-3 | TRBV12-5 | CASGFYREDRTRNTIYF | TGTGCTAGTGGTTTTTATCGGGAGGACAGGACCCGAAACACCATATATTTT
TRBD2 | many | TRBJ2-7 | TRBV20-1 | CSARDITSVYEQYF | TGCAGTGCTAGAGATATAACTAGCGTGTACGAGCAGTACTTC
- | - | TRBJ2-7 | TRBV11-2 | CASSLYETQGWEYF | TGTGCCAGCAGCTTATACGAGACCCAGGGCTGGGAGTACTTC
TRBD2 | many | TRBJ2-3 | TRBV7-2 | CASSLVGLAGSSYF | TGTGCCAGCAGCTTAGTCGGCCTAGCGGGCTCGTCGTATTTT
- | many | TRBJ2-3 | TRBV6-5 | CASSRGIVLTDTQYF | TGTGCCAGCAGTCGGGGGATTGTCCTCACAGATACGCAGTATTTT
- | few | TRBJ1-4 | TRBV6-1 | CASSELEATNEKLFF | TGTGCCAGCAGTGAGTTAGAGGCAACTAATGAAAAACTGTTTTTT